This is a list of T cell receptor beta chains from one sample in a study of blood T cell repertoires in COVID-19. Clones were sequenced by immunoSEQ multiplex PCR, and TCRdb holds only the in-frame ones, with some missing. Among more than 150,000 clones listed, roughly nine tenths were seen once. Sequenced input: peripheral blood. Every receptor here comes from a woman in her 70s with acute or convalescent COVID-19. Each CDR3 is given with its conserved first and last residue. A D gene is named only where the DNA matches it firmly. Where a row states a size, it is once, few, many or the class of an expanded clone; other rows omit it.

d_gene	v_gene	abundance	j_gene	CDR3nt	CDR3aa
TRBD1	TRBV4-1	NA	TRBJ1-3	TGCGCCAGCAGCCAAGGACAGGGGGCTGTAAACACCATATATTTT	CASSQGQGAVNTIYF
TRBD1	TRBV19	NA	TRBJ1-6	TGTGCCAGTACTCGAGGACAGGATAATTCACCCCTCCACTTT	CASTRGQDNSPLHF
NA	TRBV4-1	few	TRBJ1-1	TGCGCCAGCAGCCAAGTCAGGGACACTGAAGCTTTCTTT	CASSQVRDTEAFF
NA	TRBV7-2	NA	TRBJ2-3	TGTGCCAGCAGCTTAGGAGGGCATACGCAGTATTTT	CASSLGGHTQYF
TRBD1	TRBV7-2	NA	TRBJ2-7	TGTGCCAGCAGCTTAGGGACAGGGGGCCTGTTCGAGCAGTACTTC	CASSLGTGGLFEQYF
NA	TRBV6-1	once	TRBJ2-3	TGTGCCAGCAGTGAATTCAGGAGCACAGATACGCAGTATTTT	CASSEFRSTDTQYF
TRBD1	TRBV5-8	few	TRBJ1-2	TGTGCCAGCAGCTTTAAACAGGGGCCTAACTATGGCTACACCTTC	CASSFKQGPNYGYTF
TRBD2	TRBV2	NA	TRBJ2-7	TGTGCCAGCAGTGAATCTGGACTAGCGGAGTTCTCCTACGAGCAGTACTTC	CASSESGLAEFSYEQYF
NA	TRBV5-6	once	TRBJ1-1	TGTGCCAGCAGCTCAGGGGACCTCGGGGAAGCTTTCTTT	CASSSGDLGEAFF
NA	TRBV7-9	NA	TRBJ2-2	TGTGCCAGCAGCTTACGGCAGGGCGCCGGGGAGCTGTTTTTT	CASSLRQGAGELFF
TRBD2	TRBV7-9	NA	TRBJ2-2	TGTGCCAGCAGCTTTTCCAGCGGGGACACCGGGGAGCTGTTTTTT	CASSFSSGDTGELFF
TRBD2	TRBV7-2	NA	TRBJ2-2	TGTGCCAGCAGCACACGGACTAGCGGGAGACTTCAGTCCGGGGAGCTGTTTTTT	CASSTRTSGRLQSGELFF
NA	TRBV7-7	NA	TRBJ2-5	TGTGCTAGCAGCTTAGGTGTAGGGAGAGAGACCCAGTACTTC	CASSLGVGRETQYF
TRBD2	TRBV4-1	NA	TRBJ2-3	TGCGCCAGCAGCCAAGATGGAGCGGGAGGAAGGGGTACGCAGTATTTT	CASSQDGAGGRGTQYF
NA	TRBV9	NA	TRBJ2-1	TGTGCCAGCAGCTCCCTAGGGGGCTCCTACAATGAGCAGTTCTTC	CASSSLGGSYNEQFF
NA	TRBV10-2	NA	TRBJ1-6	TGCGCCAGCAGGGATACGCGGTCACCCCTCCACTTT	CASRDTRSPLHF
NA	TRBV4-1	NA	TRBJ2-5	TGCGCCAGCAGCCTCGACCTCGCGGGAGAGACCCAGTACTTC	CASSLDLAGETQYF
NA	TRBV28	once	TRBJ1-1	TGTGCCAGCAGGCACCAGACAGAAGCTTTCTTT	CASRHQTEAFF
TRBD2	TRBV4-2	NA	TRBJ2-7	TGTGCCAGCAGCCAGGGAGTGGGGCTAGCGGCTTACGAGCAGTACTTC	CASSQGVGLAAYEQYF
TRBD1	TRBV2	NA	TRBJ1-1	TGTGCCAGCAGTGAACAGGGACAGGGGGCCACTGAAGCTTTCTTT	CASSEQGQGATEAFF
NA	TRBV7-8	NA	TRBJ1-1	TGTGCCAGCAGCCCCCGGGACAAGTTGAACACTGAAGCTTTCTTT	CASSPRDKLNTEAFF
TRBD2	TRBV29-1	NA	TRBJ2-1	TGCAGCGCCTCAGGGGAGCGGGGGGAATCCTACAATGAGCAGTTCTTC	CSASGERGESYNEQFF
NA	TRBV23-1	once	TRBJ2-1	TGCGCCAGCGTGAGAGGGGGGGGTGATTACAATGAGCAGTTCTTC	CASVRGGGDYNEQFF
TRBD1	TRBV5-6	NA	TRBJ1-5	TGTGCCAGCAGCTACAGGGGACAGGGGGCATCTCAGCCCCAGCATTTT	CASSYRGQGASQPQHF
NA	TRBV6-5	once	TRBJ1-2	TGTGCCAGCAGCAAAGCCCCTAACTATGGCTACACCTTC	CASSKAPNYGYTF
TRBD1	TRBV6-6	NA	TRBJ1-6	TGTGCCAGCAGTTACCGGCTACAGGGGGAGGCTTCACCCCTCCACTTT	CASSYRLQGEASPLHF
TRBD1	TRBV4-3	NA	TRBJ2-7	TGCGCCAGCAGCCAAGCCTTGGCAGGGGGCTTTGAGCAGTACTTC	CASSQALAGGFEQYF
NA	TRBV5-5	NA	TRBJ2-6	TGTGCCAGCAGCTTAGACAGCTCTGGGGCCAACGTCCTGACTTTC	CASSLDSSGANVLTF
TRBD1	TRBV5-8	once	TRBJ2-5	TGTGCCAGCAGCTCCGGACAGGGGAGGTTGGCAGAGACCCAGTACTTC	CASSSGQGRLAETQYF
TRBD2	TRBV4-3	NA	TRBJ2-1	TGCGCCAGCAGCCAAGAGACCCTAGCGGGAATGACTGAGCAGTTCTTC	CASSQETLAGMTEQFF
NA	TRBV27	NA	TRBJ1-4	TGTGCCAGCAGTTTATCAGGGAGTAATGAAAAACTGTTTTTT	CASSLSGSNEKLFF
NA	TRBV27	NA	TRBJ2-2	TGTGCCAGCAGTTTATACACGTTGGGGGAGCTGTTTTTT	CASSLYTLGELFF
TRBD2	TRBV4-3	NA	TRBJ2-7	TGCGCCAGCAGCCAGGGACTAGCGGGACCCTACGAGCAGTACTTC	CASSQGLAGPYEQYF
NA	TRBV4-1	NA	TRBJ2-3	TGCGCCAGCAGCCAATTCGTCGGCGGAACAGATACGCAGTATTTT	CASSQFVGGTDTQYF
TRBD1	TRBV7-2	NA	TRBJ1-3	TGTGCCAGCAGCGTCGGCCCGGGACAGGGTGGTGGAAACACCATATATTTT	CASSVGPGQGGGNTIYF
NA	TRBV18	NA	TRBJ2-2	TGTGCCAGCCCTCCCGAGCTAGCGTCGAACACCGGGGAGCTGTTTTTT	CASPPELASNTGELFF
NA	TRBV4-3	NA	TRBJ2-7	TGCGCCAGCAGCCAAGATCAACAGGGTACCTACGAGCAGTACTTC	CASSQDQQGTYEQYF
NA	TRBV5-8	NA	TRBJ1-2	TGTGCCAGCAGCTACCCCGACCCGACCCGCGGATATGGCTACACCTTC	CASSYPDPTRGYGYTF
TRBD1	TRBV7-9	once	TRBJ1-1	TGTGCCAGCAGCATCCGGACAGGGAACACTGAAGCTTTCTTT	CASSIRTGNTEAFF
TRBD1	TRBV5-1	NA	TRBJ1-4	TGCGCCAGCAGCTTGGCTGCAGGGGGGAATGAAAAACTGTTTTTT	CASSLAAGGNEKLFF
NA	TRBV5-1	once	TRBJ1-3	TGCGCCAGCAGCTTCGGGGGGCCGAGGTCTGGAAACACCATATATTTT	CASSFGGPRSGNTIYF
NA	TRBV7-9	once	TRBJ1-2	TGTGCCAGCAGCTTAGATAGGGGAAGCTATGGCTACACCTTC	CASSLDRGSYGYTF
NA	TRBV30	NA	TRBJ1-2	TGTGCCTGGAAAGGGGGATACTATGGCTACACCTTC	CAWKGGYYGYTF
TRBD2	TRBV6-2/TRBV6-3	few	TRBJ2-1	TGTGCCAGCAGTTCCCTTACTAGCGGGGGGGCCAACAATGAGCAGTTCTTC	CASSSLTSGGANNEQFF
NA	TRBV5-5	NA	TRBJ2-7	TGTGCCAGCAGGAGGCGGTGGGGGCTAGCCTACGAGCAGTACTTC	CASRRRWGLAYEQYF
TRBD1	TRBV18	NA	TRBJ2-2	TGTGCCAGCTCCCCCCAGGGGGCCGGTTCGTTTACCGGGGAGCTGTTTTTT	CASSPQGAGSFTGELFF
TRBD1	TRBV7-8	NA	TRBJ1-1	TGTGCCAGCAGCCGGGACAGGTTCACTGAAGCTTTCTTT	CASSRDRFTEAFF
NA	TRBV5-5	NA	TRBJ1-2	TGTGCCAGCAGTATTTCCAGCTGGCAGGGTGGCGATGGCTACACCTTC	CASSISSWQGGDGYTF
TRBD2	TRBV5-5	NA	TRBJ2-7	TGTGCCAGCAGCTCCGGGACTAGCGCAAGCGAGCAGTACTTC	CASSSGTSASEQYF
TRBD1	TRBV6-1	few	TRBJ1-2	TGTGCCAGCAGTGACGTCGACAGGGGAGCTAGCTACACCTTC	CASSDVDRGASYTF
NA	TRBV7-2	NA	TRBJ1-2	TGTGCCAGCAGCTTAGAGGGCACAGGCTATGGCTACACCTTC	CASSLEGTGYGYTF